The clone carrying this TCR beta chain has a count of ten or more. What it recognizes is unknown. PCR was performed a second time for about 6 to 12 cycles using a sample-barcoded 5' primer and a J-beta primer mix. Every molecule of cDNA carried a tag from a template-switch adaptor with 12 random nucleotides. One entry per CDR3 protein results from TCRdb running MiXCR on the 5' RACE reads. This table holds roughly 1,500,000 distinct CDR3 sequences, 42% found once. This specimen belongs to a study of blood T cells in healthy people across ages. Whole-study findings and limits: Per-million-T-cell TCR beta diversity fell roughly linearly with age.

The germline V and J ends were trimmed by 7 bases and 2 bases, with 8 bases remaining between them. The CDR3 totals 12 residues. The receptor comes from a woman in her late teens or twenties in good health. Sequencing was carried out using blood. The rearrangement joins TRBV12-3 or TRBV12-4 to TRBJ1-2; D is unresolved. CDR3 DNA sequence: TGTGCCAGCACCGGGCAGAACTATGGCTACACCTTC. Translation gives CASTGQNYGYTF.